This TCR beta chain was sequenced during a study of cytomegalovirus exposure and HLA in healthy donors. Germline V CDR1 and CDR2: SQVTM, ANQGSEA. The CDR3 runs 14 residues. The junction had 5 bases not matched to a gene; V was cut back by 4 bases and J by 2 bases. The PCR had 60 Vbeta and 13 Jbeta primers. Generated by immunoSEQ multiplex PCR, the TCRdb table keeps only in-frame clones and is missing some. The sample has 150,000 to 200,000 clones; roughly three quarters are singletons. The V call is TRBV29-1, the J call TRBJ2-7; TRBD1 aligns across 10 bases. The origin of this receptor is a male donor in good health and CMV-seropositive. Sequencing was done on a sample of PBMCs. The DNA of the CDR3 is TGCAGCGTTGTCCCGGGACAGGGGACCTACGAGCAGTACTTC. Its protein product is CSVVPGQGTYEQYF.